These 18 T cell receptor beta chains originate from one sample sequenced in a study of T cells in Graves' hyperthyroidism and ophthalmopathy. TCR beta CDR3 sequences were amplified from RNA transcripts. The study used the HTBI primer set for a first-round RT-PCR of the TCR CDR3. TCRdb independently ran MiXCR on the multiplex PCR reads; one entry per CDR3 protein. The repertoire holds 96,000 or so distinct CDR3 sequences, with approximately 56% as singletons. Sequenced: blood. These receptors were taken from a woman aged 40 to 55 with Graves' hyperthyroidism.

This clonotype was seen at least ten times. The rearrangement uses TRBV19 and TRBJ1-1, with 9 bases fitting TRBD1. Germline CDR1 LNHDA, CDR2 SQIVND (reference sequence). V lost 4 bases and J lost 1; bases outside the gene matches: 13. The CDR3 totals 18 residues. The CDR3 loop is CASSSYRDRVLGNTEAFF. CDR3 bases: TGTGCCAGTAGTAGCTACCGGGACAGGGTTTTGGGGAACACTGAAGCTTTCTTT.

This chain joins TRBV6-4 and TRBJ2-1; D is uncertain. CDR3 length: 13 amino acids. Germline values: CDR1 MRHNA, CDR2 SNTAGT. V dropped 2 bases and J dropped 5 bases, with 7 bases sitting between them. The CDR3 bases are TGTGCCAGCAGTGACGGGCTGCACAATGAGCAGTTCTTC. Translating it yields CASSDGLHNEQFF.

This chain links TRBV10-3 with TRBJ1-2; D call uncertain. This CDR3 is built from 13 residues. CDR1 and CDR2 from the germline V gene are ENHRY and SYGVKD. V lost 0 bases and J lost 4, with 6 bases in between. The CDR3 DNA reads as TGTGCCATCAGTGAGTCGGGAGGCTATGGCTACACCTTC. It codes for CAISESGGYGYTF.

With respect to this clonotype: A much larger clone lies one base from this, so it may be a read error. The CDR3 does not end in the conserved phenylalanine or tryptophan, so this is likely a read error. The rearrangement joins TRBV20-1 to TRBJ2-5, with D unresolved. Germline lookup yields CDR1 DFQATT and CDR2 SNEGSKA (reference sequence). This CDR3 is built from 16 residues. Trimming removed 2 bases at V and 2 bases at J, with 18 bases between. This chain's CDR3 is CSARTRLEALQETQYL. The CDR3 DNA is TGCAGTGCTAGAACCCGACTTGAAGCCCTACAAGAGACCCAGTACCTC.

This clonotype was counted a single time. The chain couples TRBV7-3 to TRBJ1-6; D unclear. Trimming shortened V by 5 bases and J by 9 bases, and 20 bases separated the two germline ends. The CDR3 contains 16 residues. The germline V gene has CDR1 SGHTA and CDR2 FQGTGA. This chain's CDR3 is CASSQDDSGSGSPLHF. The CDR3 region has the DNA TGTGCCAGCAGCCAAGACGATAGCGGGAGCGGTTCACCCCTCCACTTT.

V gene TRBV2 combines with J gene TRBJ1-5; the match to TRBD1 covers 7 bases. Unmatched junction bases numbered 9, after V lost 6 bases and J lost 7 bases. Germline V gives CDR1 SNHLY, CDR2 FYNNEI. The CDR3 covers 14 residues. CDR3 residues: CASSRDSPGQPQHF. The CDR3 DNA follows: TGTGCCAGCAGCCGGGACAGTCCGGGACAGCCCCAGCATTTT.

The sample holds many counts of this clonotype. The chain recombines TRBV30 with TRBJ1-2, with 7 positions matching TRBD1. V was clipped by 7 bases and J by 4 bases; unmatched bases: 9. Germline lookup yields CDR1 GTSNPN and CDR2 SVGIG (reference sequence). The CDR3 is made up of 13 amino acids. Here the CDR3 DNA reads TGTGCCTCGGCCCGGGACAGCCGCTATGGCTACACCTTC. The encoded protein is CASARDSRYGYTF. Supplemented by reference TRBV30 and TRBJ1-2, the full variable domain reads SQTIHQWPATLVQPVGSPLSLECTVEGTSNPNLYWYRQAAGRGLQLLFYSVGIGQISSEVPQNLSASRPQDRQFILSSKKLLLSDSGFYLCASARDSRYGYTFGSGTRLTVV.

This clonotype came up many times. The chain carries TRBV12-3 or TRBV12-4 and TRBJ1-1, with a tentative D call TRBD1 (5 bases). There are 13 residues in the CDR3. Trimming took off 2 bases at V and 3 bases at J, with 7 bases between the two ends. DNA for the CDR3: TGTGCCAGCAGTTTATCAGGGCACACTGAAGCTTTCTTT. Protein: CASSLSGHTEAFF.

With respect to this clonotype: The junction does not match germline at one end; this may be a read error. The chain employs TRBV7-9 and TRBJ2-7; D is perhaps TRBD2 (6 bases). This CDR3 is 13 amino acids long. Germline V gene lookup returns CDR1 SEHNR and CDR2 FQNEAQ (reference sequence). The CDR3 nucleotides read TGTGCCAGCAGCGCCCGGAACTACCGGGAGCAGCACTTT. It encodes CASSARNYREQHF.

Many counts were recorded for this clonotype. This sequence joins TRBV14 and TRBJ2-2; 9 nucleotides line up with TRBD1. The trim removed 1 base at V and 3 bases at J, leaving 6 bases unmatched. The CDR3 spans 17 residues. Germline CDR1 is SGHDN and CDR2 is FVKESK. The CDR3 loop reads CASSQVTGGSYTGELFF. The CDR3 DNA reads TGTGCCAGCAGCCAAGTAACAGGGGGCAGCTACACCGGGGAGCTGTTTTTT. The full variable domain, in which reference TRBV14 and TRBJ2-2 provide the parts outside the CDR3, is EAGVTQFPSHSVIEKGQTVTLRCDPISGHDNLYWYRRVMGKEIKFLLHFVKESKQDESGMPNNRFLAERTGGTYSTLKVQPAELEDSGVYFCASSQVTGGSYTGELFFGEGSRLTVL.

This clonotype was recorded many times. The chain combines TRBV30 with TRBJ2-2, with TRBD2 as a possible D gene (5 bases). The V end was cut by 0 bases, the J end by 7 bases, with 6 bases between. Germline V CDR1 and CDR2: GTSNPN, SVGIG (reference sequence). There are 12 residues in the CDR3. CDR3 coding DNA: TGTGCCTGGAGTGTTGGGAGCGGGGAGCTGTTTTTT. Its protein product is CAWSVGSGELFF.

This clonotype has more than one count but fewer than ten. V gene TRBV28 combines with J gene TRBJ1-1; no clear D gene. V lost 3 bases to trimming and J lost 0 bases, with 8 bases between them. The germline gives CDR1 MDHEN, CDR2 SYDVKM. This CDR3 comprises 14 residues. As DNA, the CDR3 is TGTGCCAGCAGTTTCGGTCTCGTGAACACTGAAGCTTTCTTT. This sequence encodes CASSFGLVNTEAFF.

As for this clonotype: A read error is likely, as this CDR3 ends without the conserved phenylalanine or tryptophan. The CDR3 DNA reads as TGTGCCAGCAGTTTCAGTGGGACCTCTGAAGCTTTCCTT. Amino acids: CASSFSGTSEAFL. This chain links TRBV2 with TRBJ1-1, with a possible D match to TRBD1 (5 bases). Trimming removed 5 bases from V and 6 bases from J, with 13 bases in between. This CDR3 has 13 residues. The V gene's germline CDR1 is SNHLY and CDR2 FYNNEI.

J is TRBJ1-1 and V is TRBV5-4, with a tentative D call TRBD1 (6 bases). The CDR3 length is 14 residues. From germline, CDR1 is SGHNT and CDR2 YYREEE (reference sequence). Trimming removed 3 bases at V and 1 base at J, with 10 bases between. CDR3 DNA sequence: TGTGCCAGCAGCTCCGGGACATGGAACACTGAAGCTTTCTTT. This encodes CASSSGTWNTEAFF.

The DNA of the CDR3 is TGCAGTGCCCACCGGGGGAGACAGGGGTATCAGCCCCAGCATTTT. This sequence encodes CSAHRGRQGYQPQHF. The V call is TRBV20-1, the J call TRBJ1-5; 8 nucleotides align to TRBD1. The germline V gene encodes CDR1 DFQATT and CDR2 SNEGSKA (reference sequence). The CDR3 runs to 15 residues. J gave up 5 bases and V 6 bases, and 12 bases lay outside the gene matches.

The chain joins TRBV7-9 to TRBJ2-7; 7 nucleotides align to TRBD2. Germline CDR1 is SEHNR and CDR2 is FQNEAQ (reference sequence). The CDR3 loop spans 15 amino acids. V gave up 8 bases and J gave up 7 bases; unmatched junction bases: 17. CDR3 sequence (DNA): TGTGCCAGCCCCCTCATACGGGAGGTCACCGGGGAGCAGTACTTC. It yields the protein CASPLIREVTGEQYF. The full variable domain, its missing parts supplied by reference TRBV7-9 and TRBJ2-7, is DTGVSQNPRHKITKRGQNVTFRCDPISEHNRLYWYRQTLGQGPEFLTYFQNEAQLEKSRLLSDRFSAERPKGSFSTLEIQRTEQGDSAMYLCASPLIREVTGEQYFGPGTRLTVT.

There are a few counts of this clonotype. The genes are TRBV9 and TRBJ1-6; possibly TRBD1 for D (6 bases). CDR1 is SGDLS, CDR2 YYNGEE, per germline. V was shortened by 4 bases and J by 5 bases, with 13 bases between the two germline ends. This CDR3 contains 15 residues. CDR3 coding DNA: TGTGCCAGCAGCCAGAAACAGGGAAATAATTCACCCCTCCACTTT. This sequence encodes CASSQKQGNNSPLHF. The full variable domain, rest sourced from reference TRBV9 and TRBJ1-6, is DSGVTQTPKHLITATGQRVTLRCSPRSGDLSVYWYQQSLDQGLQFLIQYYNGEERAKGNILERFSAQQFPDLHSELNLSSLELGDSALYFCASSQKQGNNSPLHFGNGTRLTVT.

CDR3 DNA sequence: TGCAGCCGTTGGACTAGCGGCTCCTACGAGCAGTACTTC. Residues: CSRWTSGSYEQYF. The V and J genes are TRBV29-1 and TRBJ2-7, with 10 bases aligning to TRBD2. With 8 bases clipped from V and 0 bases from J, the junction kept 4 bases outside the gene matches. Germline CDR1 reads SQVTM; CDR2 reads ANQGSEA. The CDR3 consists of 13 residues.